The clone carrying this T cell receptor beta chain was counted between two and nine times. Sampling consisted of one heparinised blood draw per donor, averaging around 120 mL. Sorting with CD45RO/CCR7/CD25/CD127/CD95/CD27 yielded naive, central memory, regulatory and stem-like memory CD4+ cells. This record comes from a study of beta chain features in type 1 diabetes. What was sequenced were expressed TCRB transcripts, since all of the isolated RNA had been reverse transcribed. Repertoires were generated with immunoSEQ multiplex PCR, while TCRdb's copy carries only in-frame clones and drops some. The sample shows around 310,000 clones, roughly 9.6% of them seen only once. The clonotype originates from a woman in her 30s in good health. The sequencing sample was made of naive CD4+ T cells from blood.

Here the CDR3 reads CASSVAPVVADTQYF. DNA for the CDR3: TGTGCCAGCAGCGTAGCCCCAGTGGTGGCAGATACGCAGTATTTT. The J gene is TRBJ2-3, the V gene TRBV9; D is uncertain. Per the germline V gene, CDR1 is SGDLS and CDR2 is YYNGEE. The length of the CDR3 is 15 residues. V dropped 0 bases and J dropped 4 bases, with 12 bases sitting between them.